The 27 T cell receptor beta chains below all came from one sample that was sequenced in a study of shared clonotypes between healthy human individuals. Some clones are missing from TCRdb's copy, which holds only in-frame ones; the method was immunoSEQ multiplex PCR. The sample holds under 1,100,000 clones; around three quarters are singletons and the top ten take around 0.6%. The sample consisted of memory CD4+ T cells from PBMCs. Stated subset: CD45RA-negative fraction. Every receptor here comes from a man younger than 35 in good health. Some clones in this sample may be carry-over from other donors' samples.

CDR3 in DNA: TGTGCCAGCAGTAATAGCGGGAGACGCGAGCAGTACTTC. It is translated as CASSNSGRREQYF. J is TRBJ2-7 and V is TRBV27; 9 nucleotides align to TRBD2. The CDR3 sequence is 13 residues long. The V gene end was trimmed by 5 bases and the J gene end by 6 bases; junction bases not matched to a gene: 5. The germline V gene encodes CDR1 MNHEY and CDR2 SMNVEV (reference sequence).

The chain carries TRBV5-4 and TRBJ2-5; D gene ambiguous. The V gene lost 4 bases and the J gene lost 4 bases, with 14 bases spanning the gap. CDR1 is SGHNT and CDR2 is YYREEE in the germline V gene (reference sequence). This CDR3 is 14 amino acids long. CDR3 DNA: TGTGCCAGCAGCCAAGAAAAGAAGGGAGAGACCCAGTACTTC. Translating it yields CASSQEKKGETQYF.

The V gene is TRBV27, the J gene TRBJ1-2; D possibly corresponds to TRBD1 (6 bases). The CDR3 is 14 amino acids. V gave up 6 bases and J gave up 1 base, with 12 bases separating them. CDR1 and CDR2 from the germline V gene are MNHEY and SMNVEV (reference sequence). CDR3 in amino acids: CASSRTALNYGYTF. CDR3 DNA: TGTGCCAGCAGCCGGACAGCACTTAACTATGGCTACACCTTC.

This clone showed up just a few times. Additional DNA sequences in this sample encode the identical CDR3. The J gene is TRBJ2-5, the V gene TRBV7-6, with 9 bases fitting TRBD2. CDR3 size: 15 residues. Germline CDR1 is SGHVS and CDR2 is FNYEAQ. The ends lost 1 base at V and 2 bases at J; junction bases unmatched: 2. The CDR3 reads CASSLVTSGQETQYF. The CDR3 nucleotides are TGTGCCAGCAGCTTAGTCACTAGCGGGCAAGAGACCCAGTACTTC.

This CDR3 is CASSIGGASGILFTGELFF. CDR3 DNA sequence: TGTGCCAGTAGTATAGGAGGGGCTAGCGGGATACTTTTCACCGGGGAGCTGTTTTTT. V and J are TRBV19 and TRBJ2-2; 9 nucleotides match TRBD2. Germline assignment: CDR1 LNHDA and CDR2 SQIVND (reference sequence). Unmatched junction bases numbered 13, after V lost 1 base and J lost 4 bases. The CDR3 runs to 19 residues.

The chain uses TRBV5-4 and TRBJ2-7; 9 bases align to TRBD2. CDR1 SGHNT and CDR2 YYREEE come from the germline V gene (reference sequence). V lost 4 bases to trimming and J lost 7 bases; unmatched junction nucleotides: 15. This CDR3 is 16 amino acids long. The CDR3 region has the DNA TGTGCCAGCAGCCCCATCGCGACTAGCGGAGTTGAAGAGCAGTACTTC. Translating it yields CASSPIATSGVEEQYF.

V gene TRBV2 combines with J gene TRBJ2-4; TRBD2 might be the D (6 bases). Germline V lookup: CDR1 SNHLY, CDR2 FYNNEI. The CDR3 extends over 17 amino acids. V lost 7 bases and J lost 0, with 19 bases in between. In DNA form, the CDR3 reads TGTGCCAGCAACGAGGCGGGGATTCGGGTAGCCAAAAACATTCAGTACTTC. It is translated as CASNEAGIRVAKNIQYF.

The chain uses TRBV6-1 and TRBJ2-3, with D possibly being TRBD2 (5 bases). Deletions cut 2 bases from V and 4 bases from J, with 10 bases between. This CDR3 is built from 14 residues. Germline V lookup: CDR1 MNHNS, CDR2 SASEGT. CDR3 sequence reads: CASSEQRTSDTQYF. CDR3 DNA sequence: TGTGCCAGCAGTGAACAGCGGACCTCAGATACGCAGTATTTT.

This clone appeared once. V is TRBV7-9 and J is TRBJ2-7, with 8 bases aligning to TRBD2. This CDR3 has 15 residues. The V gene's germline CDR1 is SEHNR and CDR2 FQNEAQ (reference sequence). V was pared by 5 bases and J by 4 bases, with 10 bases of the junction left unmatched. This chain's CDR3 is CASSKESGSGYEQYF. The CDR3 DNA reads TGTGCCAGCAGCAAGGAGAGCGGGAGCGGGTACGAGCAGTACTTC.

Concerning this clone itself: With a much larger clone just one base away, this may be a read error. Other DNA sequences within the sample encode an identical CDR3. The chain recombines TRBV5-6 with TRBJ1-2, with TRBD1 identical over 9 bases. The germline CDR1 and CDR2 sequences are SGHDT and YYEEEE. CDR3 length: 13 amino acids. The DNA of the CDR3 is TGTGCCAGCAGCTGGGGACAGGGTGGAGGCTACACCTTT. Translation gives CASSWGQGGGYTF.

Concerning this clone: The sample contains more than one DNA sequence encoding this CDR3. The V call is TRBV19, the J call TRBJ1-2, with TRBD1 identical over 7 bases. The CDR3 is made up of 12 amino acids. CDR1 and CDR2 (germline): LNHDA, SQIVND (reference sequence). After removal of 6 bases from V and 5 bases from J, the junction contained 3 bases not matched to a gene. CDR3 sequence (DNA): TGTGCCAGTAGCATGACAGGGTATGGCTACACCTTC. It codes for CASSMTGYGYTF.

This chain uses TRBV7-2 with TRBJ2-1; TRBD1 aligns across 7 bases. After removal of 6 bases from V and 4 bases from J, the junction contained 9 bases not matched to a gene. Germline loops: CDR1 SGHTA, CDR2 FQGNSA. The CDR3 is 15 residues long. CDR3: CASSPQGDLYNEQFF. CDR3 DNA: TGTGCCAGCAGTCCCCAGGGGGACCTATACAATGAGCAGTTCTTC.

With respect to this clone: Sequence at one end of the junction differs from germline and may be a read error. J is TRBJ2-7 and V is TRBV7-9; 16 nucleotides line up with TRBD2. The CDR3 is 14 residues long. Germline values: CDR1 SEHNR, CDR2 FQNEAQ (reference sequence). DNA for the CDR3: TGTGCCAGCAGCGGGACTAGCGGGAGGGCCAGGAAGGACTTC. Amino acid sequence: CASSGTSGRARKDF.

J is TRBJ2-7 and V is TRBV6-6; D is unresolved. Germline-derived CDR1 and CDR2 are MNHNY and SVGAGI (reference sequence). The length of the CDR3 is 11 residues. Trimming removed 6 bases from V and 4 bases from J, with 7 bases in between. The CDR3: CASSALYEQYF. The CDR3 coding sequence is TGTGCCAGCAGCGCCCTATACGAGCAGTACTTC.

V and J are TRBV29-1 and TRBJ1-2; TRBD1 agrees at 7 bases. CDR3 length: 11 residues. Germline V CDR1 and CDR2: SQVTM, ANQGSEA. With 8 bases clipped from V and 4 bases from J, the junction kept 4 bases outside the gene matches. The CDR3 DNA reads TGCAGCTCAGGGGGGGCCTATGGCTACACCTTC. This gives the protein CSSGGAYGYTF. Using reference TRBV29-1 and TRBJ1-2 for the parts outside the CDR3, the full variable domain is SAVISQKPSRDICQRGTSLTIQCQVDSQVTMMFWYRQQPGQSLTLIATANQGSEATYESGFVIDKFPISRPNLTFSTLTVSNMSPEDSSIYLCSSGGAYGYTFGSGTRLTVV.

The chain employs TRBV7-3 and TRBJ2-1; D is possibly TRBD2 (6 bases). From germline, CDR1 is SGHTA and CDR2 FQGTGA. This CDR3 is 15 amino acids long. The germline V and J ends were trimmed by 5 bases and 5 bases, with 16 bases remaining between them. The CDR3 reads CASSRGLATNNEQFF. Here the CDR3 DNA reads TGTGCCAGCAGCCGAGGGCTAGCGACGAACAATGAGCAGTTCTTC.

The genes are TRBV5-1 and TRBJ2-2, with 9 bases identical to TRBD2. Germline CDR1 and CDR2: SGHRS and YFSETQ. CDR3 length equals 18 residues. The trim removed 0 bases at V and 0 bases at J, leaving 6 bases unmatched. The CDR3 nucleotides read TGCGCCAGCAGCTTGGCCCCCAGCGGGAGGTCGAACACCGGGGAGCTGTTTTTT. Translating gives CASSLAPSGRSNTGELFF.

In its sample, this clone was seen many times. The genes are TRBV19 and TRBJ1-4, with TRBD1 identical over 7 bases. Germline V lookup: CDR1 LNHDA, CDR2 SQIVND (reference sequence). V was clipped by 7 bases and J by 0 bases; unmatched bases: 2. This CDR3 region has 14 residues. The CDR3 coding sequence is TGTGCCAGTACTGACAGGGCAACTAATGAAAAACTGTTTTTT. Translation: CASTDRATNEKLFF. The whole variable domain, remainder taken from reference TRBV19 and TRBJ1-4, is DGGITQSPKYLFRKEGQNVTLSCEQNLNHDAMYWYRQDPGQGLRLIYYSQIVNDFQKGDIAEGYSVSREKKESFPLTVTSAQKNPTAFYLCASTDRATNEKLFFGSGTQLSVL.

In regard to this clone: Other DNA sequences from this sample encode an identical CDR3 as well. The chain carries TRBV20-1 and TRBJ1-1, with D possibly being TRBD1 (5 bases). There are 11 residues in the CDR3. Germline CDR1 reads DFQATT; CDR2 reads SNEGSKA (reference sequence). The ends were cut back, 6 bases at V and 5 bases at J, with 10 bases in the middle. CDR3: CSADRGTEAFF. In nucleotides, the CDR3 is TGCAGTGCGGACCGGGGGACTGAAGCTTTCTTT.

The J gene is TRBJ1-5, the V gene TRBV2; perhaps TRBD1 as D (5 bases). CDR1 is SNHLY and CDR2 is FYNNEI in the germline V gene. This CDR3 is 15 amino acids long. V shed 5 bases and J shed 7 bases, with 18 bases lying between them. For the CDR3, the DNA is TGTGCCAGCAGTCCCGGGGCCGTTGTGGAGCAGCCCCAGCATTTT. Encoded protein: CASSPGAVVEQPQHF.

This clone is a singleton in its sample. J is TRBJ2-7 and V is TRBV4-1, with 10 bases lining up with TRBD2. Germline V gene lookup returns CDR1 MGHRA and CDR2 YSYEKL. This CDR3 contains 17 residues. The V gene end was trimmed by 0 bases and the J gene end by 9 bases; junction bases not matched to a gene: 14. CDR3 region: CASSQEKGLAGEGGQYF. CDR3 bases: TGCGCCAGCAGCCAAGAAAAGGGGCTAGCGGGAGAAGGTGGGCAGTACTTC.

The CDR3 DNA reads TGCGCCAGCAGCCACGGACTAGCGGGAGGCAGGGGTTCCTCCTACGAGCAGTACTTC. Amino acids: CASSHGLAGGRGSSYEQYF. The rearrangement links TRBV4-1 to TRBJ2-7; TRBD2 matches 14 bases. J gave up 0 bases and V 3 bases, and 10 bases lay outside the gene matches. Per germline, CDR1 MGHRA and CDR2 YSYEKL. The CDR3 covers 19 residues.

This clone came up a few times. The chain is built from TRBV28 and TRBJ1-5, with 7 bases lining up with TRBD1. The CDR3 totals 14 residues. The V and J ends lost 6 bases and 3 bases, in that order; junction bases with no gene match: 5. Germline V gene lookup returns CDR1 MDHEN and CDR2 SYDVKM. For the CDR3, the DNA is TGTGCCAGCAGCCAAAGGGGGCTCAATCAGCCCCAGCATTTT. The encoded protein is CASSQRGLNQPQHF.

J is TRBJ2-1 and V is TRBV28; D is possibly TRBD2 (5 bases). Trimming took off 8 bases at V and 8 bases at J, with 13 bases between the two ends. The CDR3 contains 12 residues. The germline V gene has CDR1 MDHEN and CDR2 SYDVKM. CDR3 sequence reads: CASSFPGYEQFF. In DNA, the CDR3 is TGTGCCAGCTCGTTCCCGGGGTATGAGCAGTTCTTC.

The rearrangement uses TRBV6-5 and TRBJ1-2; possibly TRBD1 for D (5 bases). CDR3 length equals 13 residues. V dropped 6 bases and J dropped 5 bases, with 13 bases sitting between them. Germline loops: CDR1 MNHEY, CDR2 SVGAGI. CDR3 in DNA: TGTGCCAGCAGCTCCCGGGGGGAGTATGGCTACACCTTC. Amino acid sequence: CASSSRGEYGYTF.

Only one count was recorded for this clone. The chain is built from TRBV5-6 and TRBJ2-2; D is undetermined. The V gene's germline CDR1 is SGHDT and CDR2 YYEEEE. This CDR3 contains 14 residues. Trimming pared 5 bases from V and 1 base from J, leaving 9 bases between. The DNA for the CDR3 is TGTGCCAGCAGTTCTGGGTTGAACACCGGGGAGCTGTTTTTT. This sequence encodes CASSSGLNTGELFF.

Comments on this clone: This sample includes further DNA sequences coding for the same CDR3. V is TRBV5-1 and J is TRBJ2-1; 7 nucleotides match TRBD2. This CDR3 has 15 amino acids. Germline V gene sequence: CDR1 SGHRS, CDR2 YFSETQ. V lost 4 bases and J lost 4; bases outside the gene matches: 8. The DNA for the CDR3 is TGCGCCAGCAGCCCCCGAGCGGGGTCATACAATGAGCAGTTCTTC. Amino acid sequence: CASSPRAGSYNEQFF. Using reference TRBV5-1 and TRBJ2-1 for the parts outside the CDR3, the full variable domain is KAGVTQTPRYLIKTRGQQVTLSCSPISGHRSVSWYQQTPGQGLQFLFEYFSETQRNKGNFPGRFSGRQFSNSRSEMNVSTLELGDSALYLCASSPRAGSYNEQFFGPGTRLTVL.